What follows is one TCR beta chain and its context. The antigen remains undetermined. The data derive from a study of chemoradiotherapy in HPV16-positive cancers. Study conclusions and caveats: HPV-responsive T-cell expansion during chemoradiotherapy was linked to improved recurrence-free survival in HPV16-positive patients. Candidate HPV-specific clones and E7-related TCR motifs grew in tumor during treatment.

This CDR3 has 13 residues. Deletions cut 3 bases from V and 0 bases from J, with 6 bases between. Germline V CDR1 and CDR2: ENHRY, SYGVKD. Sequenced by immunoSEQ multiplex PCR; TCRdb stores in-frame clones only, minus some. This repertoire shows about 21,000 clones, 86% found once; its top ten account for under 6%. The chain joins TRBV10-3 to TRBJ2-7; D not resolved. The source material was blood, sampled from a patient who underwent chemoradiotherapy. This TCR was sampled from a human donor with HPV-associated anogenital cancer. CDR3 nucleotide sequence: TGTGCCATCAGTGAAGGCAACTCCTACGAGCAGTACTTC. This gives the protein CAISEGNSYEQYF.